This T cell receptor beta chain was identified during a study of blood T cell repertoires in COVID-19. On the study more broadly: The samples span acute and convalescent COVID-19 from the United States, Italy and Spain.

This clone appeared a single time. Sequencing was performed with immunoSEQ multiplex PCR; in TCRdb, only in-frame clones are kept and a portion is missing. The sample consists of 95,000 to 150,000 clones, roughly 85% of them appearing once. Sequenced sample: peripheral blood. The sequence derives from a man in his forties or fifties with acute or convalescent COVID-19.

CDR3 coding DNA: TGTGCCAGTAACAGCAGGGGTCATGGCTACACCTTC. Translating gives CASNSRGHGYTF. This sequence joins TRBV19 and TRBJ1-2; a possible D gene is TRBD1 (6 bases). V lost 7 bases and J 6 bases, leaving 12 bases between the germline ends. Germline values: CDR1 LNHDA, CDR2 SQIVND (reference sequence). The CDR3 is made up of 12 amino acids.